The TCR beta chain described here comes from a study of shared clonotypes between healthy human individuals. An even split of each subset's genomic DNA across several immunoSEQ plates was performed. Only in-frame clones appear in the TCRdb table, and some are missing; sequencing was by immunoSEQ multiplex PCR. The top ten clones hold 0.35% to 0.5% of a sample with millions of clones, approximately 93% of them seen once. CDR1 and CDR2 (germline): MDHEN, SYDVKM. V was clipped by 5 bases and J by 3 bases; unmatched bases: 8. The CDR3 totals 16 residues. The sequence came from a man younger than 35 in good health. Some clones in this sample may be carry-over from other donors' samples. The V call is TRBV28, the J call TRBJ2-3, with 10 bases identical to TRBD2. What was sequenced was naive CD4+ T cells from PBMCs. Regarding subset: CD45RA+ positively selected. Written as DNA, the CDR3 is TGTGCCAGCAGTCAGCGGGAGGGCCTGGGGACAGATACGCAGTATTTT. Encoded protein: CASSQREGLGTDTQYF.